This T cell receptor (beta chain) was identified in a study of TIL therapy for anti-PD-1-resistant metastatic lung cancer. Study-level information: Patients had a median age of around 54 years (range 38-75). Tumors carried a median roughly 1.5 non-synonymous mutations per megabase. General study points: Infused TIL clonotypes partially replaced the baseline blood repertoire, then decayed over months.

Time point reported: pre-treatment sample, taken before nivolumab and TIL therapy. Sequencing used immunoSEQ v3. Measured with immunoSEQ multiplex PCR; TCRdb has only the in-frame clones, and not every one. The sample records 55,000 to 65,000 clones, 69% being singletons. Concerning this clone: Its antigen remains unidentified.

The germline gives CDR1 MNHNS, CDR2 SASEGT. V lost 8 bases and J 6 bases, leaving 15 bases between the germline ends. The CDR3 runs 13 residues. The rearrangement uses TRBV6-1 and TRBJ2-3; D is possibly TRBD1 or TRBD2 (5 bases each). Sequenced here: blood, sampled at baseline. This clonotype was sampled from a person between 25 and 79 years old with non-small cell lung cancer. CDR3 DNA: TGTGCCAGCGCACAGGAGGACCGGGATACGCAGTATTTT. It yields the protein CASAQEDRDTQYF.